A single sample gave rise to the 8 T cell receptor beta chains below, sequenced in a study of blood T cells in healthy people across ages. Next came a second PCR, run for roughly 6 to 11 cycles, which used a sample-barcoded 5' primer along with a J-beta primer mix. TCRdb used MiXCR to reprocess the 5' RACE reads, holding one entry per CDR3 protein. In the table there are about 1.4 million distinct CDR3 sequences, approximately 63% of which are singletons. The sequencing input was blood. Every receptor here comes from a young man in good health.

Comments on this clonotype: At one of its ends the junction is not consistent with the germline gene, which may arise from a read error. This sequence joins TRBV28 and TRBJ2-7; 8 nucleotides agree with TRBD1. CDR1 is MDHEN and CDR2 is SYDVKM in the germline V gene. The CDR3 has 14 residues. The CDR3 region is CASSLGDRGGEQYF. The CDR3 region has the DNA TGTGCCAGTAGTTTAGGAGACAGGGGCGGCGAGCAGTACTTC.

This chain links TRBV7-9 with TRBJ2-4; tentatively, D is TRBD2 (6 bases). CDR3 length: 12 residues. Trimming took 5 bases from V and 13 from J, leaving 15 bases between them. CDR1 is SEHNR and CDR2 is FQNEAQ in the germline V gene (reference sequence). The CDR3 nucleotides are TGTGCCAGCAGCCCGGGACCTCGGGGGCAGTACTTC. Its protein product is CASSPGPRGQYF. Filled out from reference TRBV7-9 and TRBJ2-4, the complete variable domain reads DTGVSQNPRHKITKRGQNVTFRCDPISEHNRLYWYRQTLGQGPEFLTYFQNEAQLEKSRLLSDRFSAERPKGSFSTLEIQRTEQGDSAMYLCASSPGPRGQYFGAGTRLSVL.

The chain combines TRBV4-1 with TRBJ2-1; D uncertain. Trimming removed 4 bases at V and 8 bases at J, with 9 bases between. The CDR3 contains 12 residues. Germline loops: CDR1 MGHRA, CDR2 YSYEKL. In nucleotides, the CDR3 is TGCGCCAGCAGCCCCGGTCGATATGAGCAGTTCTTC. It codes for CASSPGRYEQFF.

This clonotype showed up just a few times. The genes are TRBV27 and TRBJ2-7; 7 nucleotides agree with TRBD2. CDR1 and CDR2 (germline): MNHEY, SMNVEV (reference sequence). V trimming: 6 bases; J trimming: 0 bases; junction bases outside the gene matches: 5. The CDR3 is made up of 14 amino acids. The CDR3, as DNA: TGTGCCAGCAGACCGGGACTAAACTCCTACGAGCAGTACTTC. Amino acid sequence: CASRPGLNSYEQYF.

This chain uses TRBV2 with TRBJ2-3; 7 nucleotides match TRBD2. This CDR3 spans 14 amino acids. The germline V gene has CDR1 SNHLY and CDR2 FYNNEI. The V and J ends lost 4 bases and 3 bases, in that order; junction bases with no gene match: 4. This chain's CDR3 is CASSVLADTDTQYF. CDR3 DNA: TGTGCCAGCAGTGTGCTAGCGGATACAGATACGCAGTATTTT. The variable domain in full, with the rest retrieved from reference TRBV2 and TRBJ2-3, is EPEVTQTPSHQVTQMGQEVILRCVPISNHLYFYWYRQILGQKVEFLVSFYNNEISEKSEIFDDQFSVERPDGSNFTLKIRSTKLEDSAMYFCASSVLADTDTQYFGPGTRLTVL.

To note about this clonotype: This clone may be a read error of a much larger clone one base away. The rearrangement uses TRBV25-1 and TRBJ2-5; either TRBD1 or TRBD2 may fit D (5 bases each). V lost 5 bases, J lost 4 bases, and 11 bases lay in between. Germline values: CDR1 MGHDK, CDR2 SYGVNS. This CDR3 has 13 amino acids. CDR3 nucleotide sequence: TGTGCCAGCAGTAAATCAGGGAGAGAGACCCAGTACTTC. Translated, it gives CASSKSGRETQYF.

The rearrangement joins TRBV4-1 to TRBJ1-4; 9 bases agree with TRBD1. The CDR3 loop spans 15 amino acids. The germline V gene has CDR1 MGHRA and CDR2 YSYEKL. Trimming at V came to 5 bases and at J to 8 bases, leaving 9 bases not matched to a gene. The CDR3 sequence is CASSVGTGRTEKLFF. CDR3 DNA: TGCGCCAGCAGCGTGGGGACAGGGCGGACGGAAAAACTGTTTTTT.

The rearrangement uses TRBV7-8 and TRBJ2-7, with D hard to call. The J call may be faulty, since TRBJ2-5 better matches the DNA end. CDR3 length equals 15 residues. In germline, CDR1 is SGHVS, CDR2 FQNEAQ. The CDR3 loop is CASSLPEGIGETQYF. Here the CDR3 DNA reads TGTGCCAGCAGCTTACCGGAAGGGATCGGGGAGACCCAGTACTTC.